What follows are 7 T cell receptor beta chains derived from one specimen sequenced in a study of OX40 agonist ivuxolimab in advanced cancers. TCRdb keeps only in-frame clones here, not all; method: immunoSEQ multiplex PCR. The profile covers 50,000 to 65,000 clones, with approximately 83% appearing a single time and around 4.5% taken by the ten largest. The sequences come from CD4+ or CD8+ T cells sorted from blood, collected in a trial of the OX40 agonist ivuxolimab. All receptors derive from an adult with an advanced solid tumor such as melanoma, head and neck, liver or kidney cancer.

This sequence joins TRBV2 and TRBJ1-5; D is perhaps TRBD1 (5 bases). Germline assignment: CDR1 SNHLY and CDR2 FYNNEI. CDR3 length: 15 residues. The V end lost 5 bases, the J end lost 4 bases, and 15 bases lay between the germline ends. The CDR3 DNA reads as TGTGCCAGCAGTCCGAAGGCAGAGGGGAATCAGCCCCAGCATTTT. Translating gives CASSPKAEGNQPQHF.

The chain joins TRBV6-1 to TRBJ2-4; TRBD1 aligns across 9 bases. The germline V gene encodes CDR1 MNHNS and CDR2 SASEGT. The V segment lost 2 bases and the J segment 14 bases; nucleotides outside the gene matches: 7. The CDR3 is made up of 13 amino acids. The CDR3 region is CASSEWWDREEYF. The CDR3 nucleotides are TGTGCCAGCAGTGAATGGTGGGACAGGGAAGAGTACTTC.

This chain links TRBV7-9 with TRBJ1-4; no reliable D call. V lost 1 base to trimming and J lost 10 bases, with 7 bases between them. This CDR3 spans 12 amino acids. The germline gives CDR1 SEHNR, CDR2 FQNEAQ (reference sequence). CDR3 protein: CASSLVEGKLFF. CDR3 nucleotides: TGTGCCAGCAGCTTAGTCGAGGGAAAACTGTTTTTT.

This clone was counted a single time. This chain uses TRBV5-8 with TRBJ2-1; D gene unclear. This CDR3 contains 15 residues. Germline V lookup: CDR1 SGHTS, CDR2 YDEGEE. The V and J ends lost 0 bases and 2 bases respectively, with 9 bases between them. The CDR3 DNA sequence: TGTGCCAGCAGCTTGGACAGCGACCCCTACAATGAGCAGTTCTTC. As protein: CASSLDSDPYNEQFF.

This chain links TRBV6-1 with TRBJ2-5; either TRBD1 or TRBD2 may fit D (5 bases each). Trimming stripped 4 bases from V and 4 bases from J, with 13 bases between. The CDR3 totals 14 residues. Per germline, CDR1 MNHNS and CDR2 SASEGT. Here the CDR3 DNA reads TGTGCCAGCAGTGTAACCGGGACGCGAGAGACCCAGTACTTC. Its translation is CASSVTGTRETQYF.

The chain is built from TRBV9 and TRBJ1-2; 7 bases agree with TRBD1. This CDR3 is built from 15 residues. Germline assignment: CDR1 SGDLS and CDR2 YYNGEE. Trimming at V came to 2 bases and at J to 5 bases, leaving 9 bases not matched to a gene. CDR3 sequence: CASSVSPGQSYGYTF. The CDR3 coding sequence is TGTGCCAGCAGCGTCAGCCCGGGACAGTCATATGGCTACACCTTC.

This chain uses TRBV28 with TRBJ1-2, with 8 nucleotides matching TRBD1. J was trimmed by 1 base and V by 5 bases; bases with no gene match: 3. This CDR3 contains 14 residues. Germline CDR1 MDHEN, CDR2 SYDVKM. In nucleotides, the CDR3 is TGTGCCAGCAGTCCAGGGGGCCTTAACTATGGCTACACCTTC. It codes for CASSPGGLNYGYTF.